The rows below give T cell receptor beta chains drawn from one sample of a study of technical replicates of blood from a handful of donors. Measured with immunoSEQ multiplex PCR; TCRdb has only the in-frame clones, and not every one. This sample has just over 80,000 clones, with around 94% found just once. The source material was T cells isolated from PBMCs. These receptors all come from a human donor in good health. CDR3s include the opening cysteine and the closing phenylalanine or tryptophan. A D gene is named only where the DNA matches it firmly. Some rows have no size entry. The others give once, few or many, or a class for an expanded clone.

TRBD1,TRBJ2-7,TRBV19,-,CASSLGQGAVEQYF,TGTGCCAGTAGTCTTGGACAGGGGGCGGTCGAGCAGTACTTC
-,TRBJ1-3,TRBV6-6,-,CASSFLGHSGNTIYF,TGTGCCAGCAGTTTCCTGGGACACTCTGGAAACACCATATATTTT
TRBD2,TRBJ2-7,TRBV4-1,-,CASSQDQASGTYEQYF,TGCGCCAGCAGCCAAGATCAAGCTAGCGGAACCTACGAGCAGTACTTC
-,TRBJ2-3,TRBV7-2,-,CASSLAGASTDTQYF,TGTGCCAGCAGCTTAGCGGGAGCCAGCACAGATACGCAGTATTTT
TRBD2,TRBJ2-1,TRBV18,-,CASSFSGSDEQFF,TGTGCCAGCTCTTTTAGCGGGAGCGATGAGCAGTTCTTC
-,TRBJ2-2,TRBV28,few,CASSFLRSRNTGELFF,TGTGCCAGCAGTTTTTTGCGGTCAAGGAACACCGGGGAGCTGTTTTTT
-,TRBJ2-7,TRBV5-1,-,CASSLAPRTENEQYF,TGCGCCAGCAGCTTGGCCCCTAGGACAGAGAACGAGCAGTACTTC
TRBD1,TRBJ1-2,TRBV2,-,CASLISGTGSPFGGYTF,TGTGCCAGCCTTATCTCCGGGACAGGGAGTCCATTCGGGGGCTACACCTTC
TRBD1,TRBJ1-5,TRBV2,-,CASSIGTANQPQHF,TGTGCCAGCAGTATAGGGACAGCTAATCAGCCCCAGCATTTT
TRBD2,TRBJ2-7,TRBV7-9,-,CASSPGTSRNLEQYF,TGTGCCAGCAGCCCTGGGACTAGCCGAAATCTCGAGCAGTACTTC
TRBD2,TRBJ2-2,TRBV19,-,CASTGLAGEITSGELFF,TGTGCCAGTACCGGACTAGCGGGAGAAATTACCTCCGGGGAGCTGTTTTTT
-,TRBJ2-5,TRBV19,-,CASSPVQGWGQETQYF,TGTGCCAGTAGTCCGGTCCAGGGTTGGGGTCAAGAGACCCAGTACTTC
TRBD1,TRBJ1-2,TRBV28,-,CASSLPVGQGLGF,TGTGCCAGCAGTTTACCCGTCGGACAGGGGCTTGGCTTC
TRBD2,TRBJ2-7,TRBV27,-,CASSLASGVSYEQYF,TGTGCCAGCAGTTTAGCTAGCGGGGTCTCCTACGAGCAGTACTTC
-,TRBJ1-3,TRBV5-1,-,CASSMTGSGNTIYF,TGCGCCAGCAGCATGACAGGATCTGGAAACACCATATATTTT
-,TRBJ2-2,TRBV11-3,-,CASSLAQGHTGELFF,TGTGCCAGCAGCTTAGCTCAGGGCCACACCGGGGAGCTGTTTTTT
-,TRBJ2-1,TRBV5-6,-,CASSLVLLGGSEDEQFF,TGTGCCAGCAGCTTGGTTTTATTAGGGGGTTCAGAGGATGAGCAGTTCTTC
-,TRBJ2-1,TRBV7-3,-,CASSYLASRSNEQFF,TGTGCCAGCAGCTATCTAGCGTCTAGGAGCAATGAGCAGTTCTTC
TRBD1,TRBJ1-4,TRBV7-8,-,CASSPGTGSAEKLFF,TGTGCCAGCAGCCCTGGGACAGGAAGCGCTGAAAAACTGTTTTTT
TRBD2,TRBJ2-7,TRBV10-2,-,CASRLAGEYSEQYF,TGCGCCAGCAGACTAGCGGGAGAATATTCCGAGCAGTACTTC
TRBD2,TRBJ2-3,TRBV7-2,once,CASSWTREVDTQYF,TGTGCCAGCAGCTGGACTAGAGAGGTAGATACGCAGTATTTT
TRBD2,TRBJ2-7,TRBV28,-,CASTGLAEAYEQYF,TGTGCCAGCACCGGACTAGCAGAAGCCTACGAGCAGTACTTC
TRBD2,TRBJ2-7,TRBV30,-,CAWSGYSGSFYEQYF,TGTGCCTGGAGTGGCTATAGCGGGAGTTTTTACGAGCAGTACTTC
TRBD2,TRBJ2-7,TRBV10-3,-,CAIRASLGGINEQYF,TGTGCCATCAGAGCGAGTTTGGGGGGGATCAACGAGCAGTACTTC
-,TRBJ1-1,TRBV4-3,-,CASSPRQTTEAFF,TGCGCCAGCAGCCCGCGACAGACCACTGAAGCTTTCTTT
-,TRBJ1-1,TRBV7-9,-,CASTRGPQVPEAFF,TGTGCCAGCACCAGGGGCCCGCAGGTCCCTGAGGCTTTCTTT
-,TRBJ1-5,TRBV27,-,CASSLSGLSNQPQHF,TGTGCCAGCAGTTTGTCCGGGTTGAGCAATCAGCCCCAGCATTTT
TRBD2,TRBJ2-2,TRBV19,-,CASSRGLAGVLGGELFF,TGTGCCAGTAGTCGTGGACTAGCGGGAGTCCTTGGCGGGGAGCTGTTTTTT
-,TRBJ2-7,TRBV15,-,CATSQGLSSYEQYF,TGTGCCACCTCACAGGGACTAAGCTCCTACGAGCAGTACTTC
TRBD2,TRBJ2-7,TRBV29-1,once,CSVVGGKYPYEQYF,TGCAGCGTTGTCGGGGGGAAGTATCCCTACGAGCAGTACTTC
TRBD2,TRBJ2-3,TRBV4-1,-,CASSPRTSGRATDTQYF,TGCGCCAGCAGCCCCCGCACTAGCGGGAGGGCCACAGATACGCAGTATTTT
TRBD2,TRBJ2-5,TRBV2,once,CASSGSSGPDKLYQETQYF,TGTGCCAGCAGCGGGTCTAGCGGGCCCGATAAGCTGTACCAAGAGACCCAGTACTTC
TRBD2,TRBJ2-7,TRBV9,-,CASSVASGGNYEQYF,TGTGCCAGCAGCGTAGCTAGCGGGGGGAACTACGAGCAGTACTTC
-,TRBJ2-7,TRBV12-5,-,CASGPSIYEQYF,TGTGCTAGTGGCCCCTCTATCTACGAGCAGTACTTC
-,TRBJ2-6,TRBV10-3,-,CAISDPPGSGANVLTF,TGTGCCATCAGTGACCCCCCAGGGTCGGGGGCCAACGTCCTGACTTTC
-,TRBJ2-7,TRBV15,-,CATSRDSEVQQYF,TGTGCCACCAGCAGAGATAGCGAAGTGCAGCAGTACTTC
TRBD1,TRBJ1-1,TRBV7-9,-,CASSLAAGGAHTEAFF,TGTGCCAGCAGCTTAGCGGCAGGGGGCGCCCACACTGAAGCTTTCTTT
TRBD1,TRBJ1-2,TRBV4-2,-,CASSQEKYGTGGFGAYGYTF,TGTGCCAGCAGCCAAGAGAAGTATGGGACAGGGGGTTTTGGAGCCTATGGCTACACCTTC
TRBD1,TRBJ2-4,TRBV30,-,CAWSHGQGLFGRLAKNIQYF,TGTGCCTGGAGTCATGGACAGGGGTTATTCGGCCGCCTAGCCAAAAACATTCAGTACTTC
-,TRBJ2-3,TRBV28,-,CASSVTDFTDTQYF,TGTGCCAGCAGTGTGACAGACTTCACAGATACGCAGTATTTT
TRBD1,TRBJ2-2,TRBV5-1,-,CASSSGTGWDGELFF,TGCGCCAGCAGCTCCGGGACAGGGTGGGACGGGGAGCTGTTTTTT
TRBD2,TRBJ2-3,TRBV11-3,-,CASSLGSSGGTDTQYF,TGTGCCAGCAGCTTAGGGTCTAGCGGGGGCACAGATACGCAGTATTTT
-,TRBJ2-2,TRBV4-2,-,CASSQVRTLNTGELFF,TGTGCCAGCAGCCAAGTCCGGACTCTAAACACCGGGGAGCTGTTTTTT
-,TRBJ1-5,TRBV2,-,CASSRIRDLEQPQHF,TGTGCCAGCAGCCGGATCCGGGACTTGGAACAGCCCCAGCATTTT
TRBD1,TRBJ1-5,TRBV19,-,CASSIEDRSNQPQHF,TGTGCCAGTAGTATAGAGGACAGGAGCAATCAGCCCCAGCATTTT
-,TRBJ2-7,TRBV2,-,CASSEQGREQYF,TGTGCCAGCAGTGAACAGGGAAGGGAGCAGTACTTC
-,TRBJ1-1,TRBV4-2,-,CASSQDGVPGGDTEAFF,TGTGCCAGCAGCCAAGATGGGGTCCCGGGAGGGGACACTGAAGCTTTCTTT
-,TRBJ2-1,TRBV4-2,-,CASSQEGGDPRNEQFF,TGTGCCAGCAGCCAAGAAGGGGGGGACCCTAGGAATGAGCAGTTCTTC
TRBD2,TRBJ2-3,TRBV27,-,CASGIERDLTDTQYF,TGTGCCAGCGGAATAGAGCGGGACCTCACAGATACGCAGTATTTT
TRBD1,TRBJ1-2,TRBV15,-,CATSRARDRGSGYTF,TGTGCCACCAGCAGAGCCCGGGACAGGGGGTCTGGCTACACCTTC
TRBD2,TRBJ2-7,TRBV5-4,-,CASSLLLAGVSYEQYF,TGTGCCAGCAGCTTACTCCTAGCGGGAGTCTCCTACGAGCAGTACTTC
-,TRBJ2-5,TRBV11-3,once,CASSSKETQYF,TGTGCCAGCAGCTCAAAAGAGACCCAGTACTTC
TRBD1,TRBJ1-1,TRBV6-1,-,CASSPADRGSEAFF,TGTGCCAGCAGTCCTGCCGACAGGGGGTCTGAAGCTTTCTTT
-,TRBJ2-7,TRBV11-1,-,CASSQRYEQYF,TGTGCCAGCAGCCAGCGGTACGAGCAGTACTTC
-,TRBJ1-1,TRBV5-4,few,CASSLFKNTEAFF,TGTGCCAGCAGCTTGTTTAAGAACACTGAAGCTTTCTTT